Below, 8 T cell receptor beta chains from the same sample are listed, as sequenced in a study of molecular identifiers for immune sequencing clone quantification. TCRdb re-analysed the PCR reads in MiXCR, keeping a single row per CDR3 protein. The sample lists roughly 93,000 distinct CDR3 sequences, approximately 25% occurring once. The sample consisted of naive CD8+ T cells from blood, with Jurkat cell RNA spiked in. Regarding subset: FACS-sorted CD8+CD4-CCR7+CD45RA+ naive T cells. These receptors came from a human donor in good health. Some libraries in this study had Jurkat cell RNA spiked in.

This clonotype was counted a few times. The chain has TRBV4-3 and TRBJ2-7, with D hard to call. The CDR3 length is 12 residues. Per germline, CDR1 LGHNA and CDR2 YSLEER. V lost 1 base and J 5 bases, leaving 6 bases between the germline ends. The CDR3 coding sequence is TGCGCCAGCAGCCAAGTGGGCGACGAGCAGTACTTC. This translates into CASSQVGDEQYF.

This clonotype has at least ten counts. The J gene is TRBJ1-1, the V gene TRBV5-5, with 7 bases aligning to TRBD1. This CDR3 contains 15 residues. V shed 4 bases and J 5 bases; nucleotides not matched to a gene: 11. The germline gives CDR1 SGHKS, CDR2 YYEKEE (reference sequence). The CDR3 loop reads CASSEIWTGETEAFF. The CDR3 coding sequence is TGTGCCAGCAGCGAGATCTGGACAGGAGAAACTGAAGCTTTCTTT.

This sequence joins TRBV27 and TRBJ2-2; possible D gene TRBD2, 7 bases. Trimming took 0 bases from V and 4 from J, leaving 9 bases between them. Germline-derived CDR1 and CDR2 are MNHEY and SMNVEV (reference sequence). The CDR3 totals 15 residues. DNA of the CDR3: TGTGCCAGCAGTTTATCGGGGGGGCTCACCGGGGAGCTGTTTTTT. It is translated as CASSLSGGLTGELFF.

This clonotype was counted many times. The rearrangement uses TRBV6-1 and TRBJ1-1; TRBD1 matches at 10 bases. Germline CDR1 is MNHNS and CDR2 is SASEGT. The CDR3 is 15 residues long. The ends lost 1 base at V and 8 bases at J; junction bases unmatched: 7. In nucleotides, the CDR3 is TGTGCCAGCAGTGAAGTCCCGGGACAGGGGTACGAAGCTTTCTTT. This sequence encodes CASSEVPGQGYEAFF.

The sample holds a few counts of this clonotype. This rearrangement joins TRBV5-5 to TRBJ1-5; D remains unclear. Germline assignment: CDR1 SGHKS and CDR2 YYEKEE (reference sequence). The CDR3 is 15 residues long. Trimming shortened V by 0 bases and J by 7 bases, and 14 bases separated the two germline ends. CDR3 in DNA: TGTGCCAGCAGCTTGGTTCCCGCTCCAAACCAGCCCCAGCATTTT. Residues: CASSLVPAPNQPQHF.

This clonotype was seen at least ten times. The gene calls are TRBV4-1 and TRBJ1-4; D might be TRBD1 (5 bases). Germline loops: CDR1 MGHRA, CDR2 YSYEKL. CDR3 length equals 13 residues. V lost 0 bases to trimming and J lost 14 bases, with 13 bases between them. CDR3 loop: CASSQDLDRGLFF. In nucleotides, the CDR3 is TGCGCCAGCAGCCAAGATCTAGACCGGGGGCTGTTTTTT.

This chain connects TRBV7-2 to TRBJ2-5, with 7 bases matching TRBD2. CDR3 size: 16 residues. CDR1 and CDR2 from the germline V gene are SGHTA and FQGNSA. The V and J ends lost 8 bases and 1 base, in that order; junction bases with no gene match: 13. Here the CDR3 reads CASEVGRGRAQETQYF. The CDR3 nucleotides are TGTGCCAGCGAGGTTGGACGGGGGAGGGCCCAAGAGACCCAGTACTTC.

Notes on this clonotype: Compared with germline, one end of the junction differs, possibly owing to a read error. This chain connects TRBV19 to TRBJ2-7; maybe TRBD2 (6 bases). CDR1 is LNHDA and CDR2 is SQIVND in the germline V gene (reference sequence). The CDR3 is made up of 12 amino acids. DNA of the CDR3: TGTGCCAGTAGTATAGGGGGCGGGGAGCAGTCCTTC. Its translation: CASSIGGGEQSF.